This T cell receptor (beta chain) was retrieved from a study of PD-L1 blockade in urothelial cancer. Study-level points and caveats: For durable-benefit patients, tumor-associated blood clones expanded more at 3 weeks.

Time point of the sample: peripheral blood 6 weeks after treatment start. Locally advanced or metastatic urothelial carcinoma was diagnosed in the patients. The V gene's germline CDR1 is SGHRS and CDR2 YFSETQ. J gave up 3 bases and V 0 bases, and 6 bases lay outside the gene matches. There are 16 residues in the CDR3. Note on this clone: Its antigen is currently unknown.

The table came from immunoSEQ multiplex PCR; TCRdb's copy has only in-frame clones and leaves some out. Of around 21,000 clones listed, about four fifths were seen once; the top ten hold more than 1.5%. This clonotype originated in a man in his fifties with urothelial cancer. The sequencing here drew on PBMCs, taken around atezolizumab (anti-PD-L1) treatment. The gene calls are TRBV5-1 and TRBJ1-2; 9 positions match TRBD1. CDR3 bases: TGCGCCAGCAGCTTGGGTCCCCGACAGGGGGACTATGGCTACACCTTC. Translation gives CASSLGPRQGDYGYTF.